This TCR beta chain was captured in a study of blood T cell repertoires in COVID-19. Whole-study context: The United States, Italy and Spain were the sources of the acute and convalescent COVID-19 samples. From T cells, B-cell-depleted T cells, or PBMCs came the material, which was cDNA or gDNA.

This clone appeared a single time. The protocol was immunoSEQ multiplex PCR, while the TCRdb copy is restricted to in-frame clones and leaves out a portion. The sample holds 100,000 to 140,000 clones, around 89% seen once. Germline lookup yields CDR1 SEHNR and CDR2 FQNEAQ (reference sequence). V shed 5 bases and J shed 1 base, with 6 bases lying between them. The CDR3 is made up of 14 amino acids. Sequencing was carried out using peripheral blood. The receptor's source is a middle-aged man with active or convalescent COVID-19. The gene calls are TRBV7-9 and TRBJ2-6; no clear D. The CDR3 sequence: CASSRRSGANVLTF. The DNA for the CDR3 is TGTGCCAGCAGCCGGCGGTCTGGGGCCAACGTCCTGACTTTC. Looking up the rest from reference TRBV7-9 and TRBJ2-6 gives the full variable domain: DTGVSQNPRHKITKRGQNVTFRCDPISEHNRLYWYRQTLGQGPEFLTYFQNEAQLEKSRLLSDRFSAERPKGSFSTLEIQRTEQGDSAMYLCASSRRSGANVLTFGAGSRLTVL.